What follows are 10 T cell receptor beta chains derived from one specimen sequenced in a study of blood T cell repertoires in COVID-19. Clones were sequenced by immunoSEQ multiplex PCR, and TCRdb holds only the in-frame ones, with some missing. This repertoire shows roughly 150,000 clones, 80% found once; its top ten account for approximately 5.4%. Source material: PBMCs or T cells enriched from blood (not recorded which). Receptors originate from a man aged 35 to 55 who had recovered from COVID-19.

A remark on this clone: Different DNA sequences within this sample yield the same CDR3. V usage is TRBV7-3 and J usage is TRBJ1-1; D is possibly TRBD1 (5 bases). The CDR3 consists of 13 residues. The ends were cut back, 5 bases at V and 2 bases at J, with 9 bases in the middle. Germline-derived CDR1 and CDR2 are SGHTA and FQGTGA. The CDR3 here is CASSPQGNTEAFF. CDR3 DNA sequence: TGTGCCAGCAGCCCCCAGGGAAACACTGAAGCTTTCTTT.

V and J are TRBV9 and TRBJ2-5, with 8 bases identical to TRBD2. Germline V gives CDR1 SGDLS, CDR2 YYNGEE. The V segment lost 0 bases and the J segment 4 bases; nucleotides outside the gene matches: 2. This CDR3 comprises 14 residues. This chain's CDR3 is CASSVAGLAETQYF. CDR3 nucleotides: TGTGCCAGCAGCGTAGCAGGACTAGCAGAGACCCAGTACTTC.

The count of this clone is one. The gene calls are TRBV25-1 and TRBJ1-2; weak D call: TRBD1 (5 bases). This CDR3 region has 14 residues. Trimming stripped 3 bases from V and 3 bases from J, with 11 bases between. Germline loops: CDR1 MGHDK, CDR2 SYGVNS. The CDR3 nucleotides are TGTGCCAGCAGTGAGTCCGGGGGAGACTATGGCTACACCTTC. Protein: CASSESGGDYGYTF.

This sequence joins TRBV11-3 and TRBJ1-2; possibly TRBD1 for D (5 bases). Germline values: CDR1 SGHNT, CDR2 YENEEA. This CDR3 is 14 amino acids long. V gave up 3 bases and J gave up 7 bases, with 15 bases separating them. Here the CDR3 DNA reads TGTGCCAGCAGCTTTGGGGATCCGGGACTTGGCTACACCTTC. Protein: CASSFGDPGLGYTF.

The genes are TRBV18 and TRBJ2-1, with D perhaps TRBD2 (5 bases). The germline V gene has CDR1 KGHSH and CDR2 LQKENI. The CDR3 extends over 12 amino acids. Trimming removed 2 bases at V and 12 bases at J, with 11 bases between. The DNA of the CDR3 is TGTGCCAGCTCACCAGAGGGCGGGTGGCAGTTCTTC. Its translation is CASSPEGGWQFF.

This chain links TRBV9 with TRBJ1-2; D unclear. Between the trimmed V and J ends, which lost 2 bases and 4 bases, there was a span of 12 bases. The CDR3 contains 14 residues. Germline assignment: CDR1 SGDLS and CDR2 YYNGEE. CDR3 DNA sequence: TGTGCCAGCAGCGTGCGGGCCGGGAGCTATGGCTACACCTTC. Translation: CASSVRAGSYGYTF.

The CDR3 DNA sequence: TGTGCCAGCAGCCCGGGGTTTACCAGGAATCTCCCGCAGTATTTT. Its translation: CASSPGFTRNLPQYF. This chain links TRBV13 with TRBJ2-3; possibly TRBD2 for D (5 bases). Germline V CDR1 and CDR2: PRHDT, FYEKMQ (reference sequence). The CDR3 extends over 15 amino acids. Deletions cut 5 bases from V and 10 bases from J, with 22 bases between.

The CDR3 loop reads CAGQQENGYTF. The CDR3 DNA follows: TGTGCCGGGCAACAGGAGAATGGCTACACCTTC. The J gene is TRBJ1-2, the V gene TRBV2; D may be TRBD1 (5 bases). Deletions cut 11 bases from V and 6 bases from J, with 13 bases between. Germline values: CDR1 SNHLY, CDR2 FYNNEI. The CDR3 spans 11 residues.

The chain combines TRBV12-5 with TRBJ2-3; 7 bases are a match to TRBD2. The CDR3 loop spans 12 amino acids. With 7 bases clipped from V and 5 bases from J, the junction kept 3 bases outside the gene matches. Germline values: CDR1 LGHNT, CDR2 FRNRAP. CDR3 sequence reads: CASAGRGDTQYF. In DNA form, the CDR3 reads TGTGCTAGTGCGGGGAGGGGAGATACGCAGTATTTT.

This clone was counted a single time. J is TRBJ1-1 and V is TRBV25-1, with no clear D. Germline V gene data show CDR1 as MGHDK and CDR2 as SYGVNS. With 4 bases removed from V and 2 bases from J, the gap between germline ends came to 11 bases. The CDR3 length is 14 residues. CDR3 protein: CASSASTANTEAFF. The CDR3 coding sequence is TGTGCCAGCAGTGCCTCAACAGCAAACACTGAAGCTTTCTTT.